Below, one T cell receptor beta chain is given with its context. The antigen is unknown. This entry comes from a study of identical twins. Germline V gene sequence: CDR1 MGHRA, CDR2 YSYEKL. The CDR3 has 16 residues. V dropped 0 bases and J dropped 2; count of bases not matched to a gene: 3. After template switching added a universal primer site, the resulting cDNA carried unique molecular identifiers. Each CDR3 protein is one row after TCRdb ran MiXCR on the 5' RACE reads. The sample contains around 500,000 distinct CDR3 sequences, approximately 14% of which appear only once. Study results and limitations: The degree of excess twin sharing was weaker in beta out-of-frame sequences. These conclusions were based on statistical analysis (cross-sectional, not following the same donors).

The same sample was also studied in work on yellow fever vaccine responses in identical twins.

Sample: CD4+ T cells sorted from blood. This chain uses TRBV4-1 with TRBJ2-7; 11 bases are a match to TRBD1. This receptor was identified in a woman aged 18-29 years in good health. CDR3 loop: CASSQDWGQGAYEQYF. CDR3 in DNA: TGCGCCAGCAGCCAAGATTGGGGACAGGGGGCCTACGAGCAGTACTTC.